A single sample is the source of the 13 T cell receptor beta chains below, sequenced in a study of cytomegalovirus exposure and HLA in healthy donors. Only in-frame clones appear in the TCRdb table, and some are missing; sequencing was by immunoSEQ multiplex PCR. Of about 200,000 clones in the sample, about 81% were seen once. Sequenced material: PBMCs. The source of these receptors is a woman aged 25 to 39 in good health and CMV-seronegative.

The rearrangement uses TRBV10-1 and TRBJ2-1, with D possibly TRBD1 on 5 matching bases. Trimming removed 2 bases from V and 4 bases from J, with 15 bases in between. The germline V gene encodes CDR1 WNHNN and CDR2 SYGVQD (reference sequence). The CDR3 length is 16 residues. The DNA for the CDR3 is TGCGCCAGCAGTGAGCCCCGGCAGGGCTTTTACAATGAGCAGTTCTTC. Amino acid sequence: CASSEPRQGFYNEQFF.

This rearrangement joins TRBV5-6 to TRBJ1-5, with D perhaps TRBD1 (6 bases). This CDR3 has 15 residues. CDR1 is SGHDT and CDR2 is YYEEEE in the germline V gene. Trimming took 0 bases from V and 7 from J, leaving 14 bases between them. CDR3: CASSLGRGARQPQHF. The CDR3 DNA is TGTGCCAGCAGCTTGGGTCGGGGGGCTAGGCAGCCCCAGCATTTT.

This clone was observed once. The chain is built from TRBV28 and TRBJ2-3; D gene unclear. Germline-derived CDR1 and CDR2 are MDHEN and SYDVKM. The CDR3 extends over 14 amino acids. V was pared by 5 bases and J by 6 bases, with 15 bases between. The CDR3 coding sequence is TGTGCCAGCAGTGCCTACAAAAGAGGCGATACGCAGTATTTT. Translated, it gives CASSAYKRGDTQYF.

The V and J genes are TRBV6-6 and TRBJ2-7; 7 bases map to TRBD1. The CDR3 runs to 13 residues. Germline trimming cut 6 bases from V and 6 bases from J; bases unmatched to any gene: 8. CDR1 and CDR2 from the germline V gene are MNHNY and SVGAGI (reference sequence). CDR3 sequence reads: CASSHKDRSEQYF. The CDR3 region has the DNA TGTGCCAGCAGCCATAAGGACAGGAGCGAGCAGTACTTC.

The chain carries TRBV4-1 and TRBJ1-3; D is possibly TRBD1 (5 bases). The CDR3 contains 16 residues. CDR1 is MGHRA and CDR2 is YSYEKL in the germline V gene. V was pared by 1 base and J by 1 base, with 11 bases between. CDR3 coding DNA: TGCGCCAGCAGCCAAGTTTGGGGGGTTTCTGGAAACACCATATATTTT. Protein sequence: CASSQVWGVSGNTIYF.

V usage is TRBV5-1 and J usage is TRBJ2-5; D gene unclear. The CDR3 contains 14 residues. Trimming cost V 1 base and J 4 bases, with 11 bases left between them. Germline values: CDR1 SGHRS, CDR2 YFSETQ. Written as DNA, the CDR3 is TGCGCCAGCAGCTTGACGCGCCGAGGAGAGACCCAGTACTTC. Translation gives CASSLTRRGETQYF.

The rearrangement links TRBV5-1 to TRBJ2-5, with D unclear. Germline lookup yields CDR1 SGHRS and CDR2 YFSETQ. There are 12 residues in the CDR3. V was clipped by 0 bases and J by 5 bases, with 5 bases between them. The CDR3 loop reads CASSLVGETQYF. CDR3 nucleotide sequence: TGCGCCAGCAGCTTGGTCGGGGAGACCCAGTACTTC.

CDR3 residues: CASSPRTSSRGTDTQYF. The CDR3 nucleotides are TGTGCCAGCAGCCCCAGGACTAGCTCACGAGGCACAGATACGCAGTATTTT. The V and J genes are TRBV9 and TRBJ2-3, with 8 bases lining up with TRBD2. Germline CDR1 reads SGDLS; CDR2 reads YYNGEE. The CDR3 is made up of 17 amino acids. After removal of 4 bases from V and 1 base from J, the junction contained 11 bases not matched to a gene.

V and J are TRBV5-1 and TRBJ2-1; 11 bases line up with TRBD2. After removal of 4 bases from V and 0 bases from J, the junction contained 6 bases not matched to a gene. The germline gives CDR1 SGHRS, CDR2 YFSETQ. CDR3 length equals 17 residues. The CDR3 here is CASSAGTSGSSYNEQFF. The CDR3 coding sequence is TGCGCCAGCAGCGCGGGGACTAGCGGAAGCTCCTACAATGAGCAGTTCTTC.

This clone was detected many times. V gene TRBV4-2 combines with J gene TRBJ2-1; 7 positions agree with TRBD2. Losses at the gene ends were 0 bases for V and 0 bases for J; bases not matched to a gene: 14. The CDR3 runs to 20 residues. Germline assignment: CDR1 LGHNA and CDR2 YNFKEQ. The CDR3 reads CASSQDPLADNPDSYNEQFF. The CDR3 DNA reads TGTGCCAGCAGCCAAGATCCCCTAGCGGACAATCCGGACTCCTACAATGAGCAGTTCTTC.

The CDR3 here is CASSPPGGLGNTEAFF. The CDR3 DNA reads as TGTGCCAGCTCACCACCGGGGGGGCTGGGGAACACTGAAGCTTTCTTT. The chain has TRBV18 and TRBJ1-1; a weak D match, TRBD1 (6 bases). Germline CDR1 is KGHSH and CDR2 is LQKENI. Trimming cost V 0 bases and J 1 base, with 12 bases left between them. The CDR3 is 16 amino acids.

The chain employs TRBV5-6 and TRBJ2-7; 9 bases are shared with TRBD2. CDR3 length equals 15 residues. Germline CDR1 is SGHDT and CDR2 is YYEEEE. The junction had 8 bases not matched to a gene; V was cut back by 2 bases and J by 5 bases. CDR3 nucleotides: TGTGCCAGCAGCTTCGTCCTAGCGGGGTCCCACGAGCAGTACTTC. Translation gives CASSFVLAGSHEQYF.

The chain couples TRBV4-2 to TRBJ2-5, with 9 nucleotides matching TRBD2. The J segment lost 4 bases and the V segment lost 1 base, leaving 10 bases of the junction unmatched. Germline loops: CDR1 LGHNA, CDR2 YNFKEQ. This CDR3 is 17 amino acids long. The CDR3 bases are TGTGCCAGCAGCCAAGGGGGCTCGGGACTAGCCCCAGAGACCCAGTACTTC. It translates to CASSQGGSGLAPETQYF.